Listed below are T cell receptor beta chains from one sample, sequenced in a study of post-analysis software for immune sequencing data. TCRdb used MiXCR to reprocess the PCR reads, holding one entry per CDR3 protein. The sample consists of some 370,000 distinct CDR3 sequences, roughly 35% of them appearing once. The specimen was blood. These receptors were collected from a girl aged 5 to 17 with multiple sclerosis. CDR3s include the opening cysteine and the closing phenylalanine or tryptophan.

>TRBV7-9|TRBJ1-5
CASSLGGGEPQHF
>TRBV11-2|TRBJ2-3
CASRSPGRTSDTQYF
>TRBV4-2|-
CASSQVDQTGNYEQYF
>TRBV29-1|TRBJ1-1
CSADNLAEAFF
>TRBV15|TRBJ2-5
CATSVEDRGETQYF
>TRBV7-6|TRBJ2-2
CASSLGPETGELFF
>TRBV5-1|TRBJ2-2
CASSSDSPTGELFF
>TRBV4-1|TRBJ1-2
CASSQDQDPLNYGYTF
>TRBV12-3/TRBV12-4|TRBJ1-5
CASSLEGSLSNQPQHF
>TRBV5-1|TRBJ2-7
CASSPGELFYEQYF
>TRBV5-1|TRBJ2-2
CASSFLQYTGELFF
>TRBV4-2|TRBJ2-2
CASSQGTGPPGELFF
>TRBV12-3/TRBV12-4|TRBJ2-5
CASRSRETQYF
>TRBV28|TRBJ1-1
CASSLDRVSPEAFF
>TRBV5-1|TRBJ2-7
CASSGQGGSYEQYF
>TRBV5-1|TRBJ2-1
CASSLDPEEQFF
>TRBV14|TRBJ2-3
CASSQALGGLTDTQYF
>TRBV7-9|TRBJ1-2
CASSAYSSGYTF
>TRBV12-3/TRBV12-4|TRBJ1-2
CASSLQGRTGYTF
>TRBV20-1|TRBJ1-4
CSAVDGTGNIPTNEKLFF
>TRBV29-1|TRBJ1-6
CSGSQGYNSPLHF
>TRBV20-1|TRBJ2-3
CSARDALRGKDTQYF
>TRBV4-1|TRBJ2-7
CASSQEWGSSYKQYF
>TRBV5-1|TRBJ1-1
CASSLGGQLPNTEVFF
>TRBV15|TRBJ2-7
CATSGFRDNSYEQYF
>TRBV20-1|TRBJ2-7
CSARGSEQYF
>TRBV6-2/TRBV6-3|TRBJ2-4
CASSPRTLAKNIQYF